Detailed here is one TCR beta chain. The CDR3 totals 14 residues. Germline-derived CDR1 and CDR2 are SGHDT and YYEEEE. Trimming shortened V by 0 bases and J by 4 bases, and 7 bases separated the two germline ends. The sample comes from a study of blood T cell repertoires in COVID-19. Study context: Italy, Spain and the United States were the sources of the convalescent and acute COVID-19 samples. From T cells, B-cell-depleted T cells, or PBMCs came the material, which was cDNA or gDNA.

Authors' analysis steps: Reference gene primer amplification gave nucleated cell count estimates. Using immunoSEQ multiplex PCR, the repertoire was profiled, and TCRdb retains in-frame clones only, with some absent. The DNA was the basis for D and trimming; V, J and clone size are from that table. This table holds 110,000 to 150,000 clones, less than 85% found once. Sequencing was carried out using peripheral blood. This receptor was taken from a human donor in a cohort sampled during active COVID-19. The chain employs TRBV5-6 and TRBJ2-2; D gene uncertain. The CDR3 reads CASSLGHLTGELFF. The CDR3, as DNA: TGTGCCAGCAGCTTGGGACACCTCACCGGGGAGCTGTTTTTT.